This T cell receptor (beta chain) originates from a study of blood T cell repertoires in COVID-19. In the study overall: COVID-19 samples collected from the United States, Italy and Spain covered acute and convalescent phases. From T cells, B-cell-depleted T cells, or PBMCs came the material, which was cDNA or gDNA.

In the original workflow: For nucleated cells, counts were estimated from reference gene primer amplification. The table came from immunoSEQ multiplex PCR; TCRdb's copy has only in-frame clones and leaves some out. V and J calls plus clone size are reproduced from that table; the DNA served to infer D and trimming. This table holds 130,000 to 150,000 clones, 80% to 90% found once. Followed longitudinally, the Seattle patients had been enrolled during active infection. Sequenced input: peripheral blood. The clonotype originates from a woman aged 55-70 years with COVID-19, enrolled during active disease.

The CDR3 bases are TGTGCCACCAGTGGGACAGGGAAATCTGGAAACACCATATATTTT. Protein: CATSGTGKSGNTIYF. The chain couples TRBV24-1 to TRBJ1-3, with TRBD1 identical over 8 bases. This CDR3 region has 15 residues. Germline lookup yields CDR1 KGHDR and CDR2 SFDVKD. V shed 5 bases, J shed 1 base, and the junction held 3 bases outside the gene matches.